The clone carrying this T cell receptor (beta chain) has just one count. As yet, its antigen is unknown. Deletions cut 2 bases from V and 8 bases from J, with 16 bases between. Germline V gene data show CDR1 as GTSNPN and CDR2 as SVGIG (reference sequence). The CDR3 totals 13 residues. Regarding treatment: oral pan-JAK inhibitor, 5-10 mg twice daily. The data stem from a study of CD8+ T cells in alopecia areata. After isolation, RNA underwent reverse transcription to generate cDNA as the sequencing template. TCRdb's copy holds only in-frame clones and misses some; the assay was immunoSEQ multiplex PCR. The sample gives more than 100,000 clones, 53% of which show up once; 0.45% to 0.5% is in the top ten. Study-wide results and caveats: Numerous clones, expanded in lesions, remained in scalp and blood during tofacitinib.

This chain connects TRBV30 to TRBJ2-7; no clear D. The receptor's source is a human donor with alopecia areata. The starting material was CD4+ T cells sorted from blood, obtained at week 4, from a patient treated with tofacitinib. The CDR3 sequence: CAWSLERTAKQYF. CDR3 DNA sequence: TGTGCCTGGAGTCTGGAACGGACGGCGAAGCAGTACTTC. Filled out from reference TRBV30 and TRBJ2-7, the complete variable domain reads SQTIHQWPATLVQPVGSPLSLECTVEGTSNPNLYWYRQAAGRGLQLLFYSVGIGQISSEVPQNLSASRPQDRQFILSSKKLLLSDSGFYLCAWSLERTAKQYFGPGTRLTVT.